Sequencing of this T cell receptor beta chain was carried out in a study of a mutant IDH1 vaccine in newly diagnosed glioma. Study summary: Vaccination began 4-6 weeks post radiotherapy alone, or with temozolomide cycles. Treated patients showed a male proportion of roughly 60%, a female proportion of about 40%, and a mean age of around 40 years. It was radiotherapy, temozolomide, or both that patients received previously, with most receiving both.

The method was immunoSEQ multiplex PCR; TCRdb's version includes in-frame clones alone and lacks a portion of them. The sample contains around 50,000 clones, around 80% of which appear only once. Study-level findings and limits: Pseudoprogression appeared independent of alterations in top peripheral clonotypes.

Time point of the sample: week 5, during vaccination. Vaccinated patients received 300 ug of mutant IDH1 20-mer peptide per dose, with topical imiquimod. On this clone itself: Its antigen remains unidentified.

The CDR3 runs to 17 residues. Deletions cut 0 bases from V and 0 bases from J, with 15 bases between. Germline V gives CDR1 GTSNPN, CDR2 SVGIG (reference sequence). The chain has TRBV30 and TRBJ1-3; D may be TRBD1 (5 bases). The sequencing here drew on PBMCs, taken from a glioma patient whose treatment included an IDH1 peptide vaccine. This TCR was recovered from a man aged 50-60 years with glioma. This chain's CDR3 is CAWSVLSAGVSGNTIYF. CDR3 nucleotides: TGTGCCTGGAGTGTACTTTCTGCGGGGGTCTCTGGAAACACCATATATTTT. Full variable domain (rest looked up from reference TRBV30 and TRBJ1-3): SQTIHQWPATLVQPVGSPLSLECTVEGTSNPNLYWYRQAAGRGLQLLFYSVGIGQISSEVPQNLSASRPQDRQFILSSKKLLLSDSGFYLCAWSVLSAGVSGNTIYFGEGSWLTVV.